This T cell receptor (beta chain) comes out of a study of Graves' ophthalmopathy and Graves' hyperthyroidism. Across the whole study: No ophthalmopathy within 18 months of follow-up signified stable hyperthyroidism.

As the template, RNA transcripts were used to amplify TCR beta CDR3 regions. HTBI-primed first-round RT-PCR preceded second-round multiplex PCR. One entry per CDR3 protein results from TCRdb running MiXCR on the multiplex PCR reads. The top ten hold roughly 11% of the sample, which has over a million distinct CDR3 sequences, less than 45% seen once. Germline V lookup: CDR1 LNHNV, CDR2 YYDKDF (reference sequence). The CDR3 has 14 residues. V shed 3 bases, J shed 8 bases, and the junction held 9 bases outside the gene matches. This clonotype has a count of ten or more. Certain patients, namely those with other autoimmune diseases, uncontrolled infections, pregnancy or lactation, were excluded.

J is TRBJ2-7 and V is TRBV15; 8 bases are shared with TRBD2. The receptor comes from an adult man with Graves' hyperthyroidism. Sequencing used peripheral blood or thyroid tissue (not recorded which). CDR3 loop: CATSSLAGNKQQYF. CDR3 bases: TGTGCCACCAGCAGTTTAGCGGGGAATAAACAGCAGTACTTC.